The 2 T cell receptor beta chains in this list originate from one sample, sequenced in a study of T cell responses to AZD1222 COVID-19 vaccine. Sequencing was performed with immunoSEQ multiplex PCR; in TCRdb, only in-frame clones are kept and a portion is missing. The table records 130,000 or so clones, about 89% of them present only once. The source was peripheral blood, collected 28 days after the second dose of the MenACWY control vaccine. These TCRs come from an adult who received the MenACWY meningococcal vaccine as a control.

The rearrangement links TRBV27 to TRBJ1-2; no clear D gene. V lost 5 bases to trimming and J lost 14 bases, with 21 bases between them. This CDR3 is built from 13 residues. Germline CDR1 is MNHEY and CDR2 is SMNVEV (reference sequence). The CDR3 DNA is TGTGCCAGCAGTCTAAGTGGCGCGGGTCTCTTAACCTTC. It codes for CASSLSGAGLLTF.

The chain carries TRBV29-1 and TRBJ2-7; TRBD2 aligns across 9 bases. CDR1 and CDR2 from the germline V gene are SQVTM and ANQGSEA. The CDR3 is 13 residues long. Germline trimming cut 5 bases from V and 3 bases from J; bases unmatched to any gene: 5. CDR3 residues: CSVSGTSSYEQYF. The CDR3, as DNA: TGCAGCGTTTCCGGGACTAGCAGCTACGAGCAGTACTTC.